This TCR beta chain came from a study of T cells in Graves' hyperthyroidism and ophthalmopathy. Trimming stripped 7 bases from V and 0 bases from J, with 9 bases between. The length of the CDR3 is 13 residues. RNA transcripts yielded amplified TCR beta CDR3 regions. First-round RT-PCR of the TCR CDR3 relied on the HTBI primer set. One entry per CDR3 protein, called by TCRdb with MiXCR from the multiplex PCR reads. The data show around 420,000 distinct CDR3 sequences, approximately 14% seen once. This clonotype was picked up a small number of times. V and J are TRBV12-3 or TRBV12-4 and TRBJ1-1; the D is unclear. Sequenced: blood. This TCR came from a woman aged 18-35 years with Graves' hyperthyroidism. CDR3 nucleotides: TGTGCCAGCACCGGGGAGTTGAACACTGAAGCTTTCTTT. This encodes CASTGELNTEAFF.